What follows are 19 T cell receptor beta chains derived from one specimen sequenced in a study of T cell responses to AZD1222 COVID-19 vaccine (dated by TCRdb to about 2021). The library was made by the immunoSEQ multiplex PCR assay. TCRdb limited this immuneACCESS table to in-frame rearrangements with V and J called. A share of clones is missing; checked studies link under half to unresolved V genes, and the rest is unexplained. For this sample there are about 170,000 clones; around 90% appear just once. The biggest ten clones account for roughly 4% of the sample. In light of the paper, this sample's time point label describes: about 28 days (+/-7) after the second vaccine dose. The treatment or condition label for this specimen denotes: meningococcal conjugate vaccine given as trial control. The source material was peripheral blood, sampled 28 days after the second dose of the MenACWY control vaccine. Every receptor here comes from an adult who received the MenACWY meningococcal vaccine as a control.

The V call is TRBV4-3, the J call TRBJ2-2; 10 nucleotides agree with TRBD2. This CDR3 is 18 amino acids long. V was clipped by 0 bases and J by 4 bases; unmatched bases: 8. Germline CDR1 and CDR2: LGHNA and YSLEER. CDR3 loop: CASSQETLAGGLTGELFF. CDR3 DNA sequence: TGCGCCAGCAGCCAAGAGACGTTAGCGGGAGGCCTCACCGGGGAGCTGTTTTTT.

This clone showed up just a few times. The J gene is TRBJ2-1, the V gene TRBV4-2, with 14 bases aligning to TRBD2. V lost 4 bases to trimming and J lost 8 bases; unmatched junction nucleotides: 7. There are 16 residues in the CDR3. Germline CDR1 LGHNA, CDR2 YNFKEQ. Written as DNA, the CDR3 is TGTGCCAGCAGCCCGGGACTAGCGGGAGCAGGGGATGAGCAGTTCTTC. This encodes CASSPGLAGAGDEQFF.

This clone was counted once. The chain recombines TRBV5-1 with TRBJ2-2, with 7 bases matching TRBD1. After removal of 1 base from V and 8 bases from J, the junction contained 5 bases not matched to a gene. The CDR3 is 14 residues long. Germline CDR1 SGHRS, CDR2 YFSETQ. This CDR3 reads CASSLNRGAGELFF. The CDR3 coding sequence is TGCGCCAGCAGCTTGAACAGGGGAGCGGGGGAGCTGTTTTTT.

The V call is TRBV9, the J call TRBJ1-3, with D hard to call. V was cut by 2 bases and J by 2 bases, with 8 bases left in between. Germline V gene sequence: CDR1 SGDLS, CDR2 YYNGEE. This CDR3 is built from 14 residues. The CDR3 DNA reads TGTGCCAGCAGCGTCCCCGGGGCTGGAAACACCATATATTTT. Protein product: CASSVPGAGNTIYF.

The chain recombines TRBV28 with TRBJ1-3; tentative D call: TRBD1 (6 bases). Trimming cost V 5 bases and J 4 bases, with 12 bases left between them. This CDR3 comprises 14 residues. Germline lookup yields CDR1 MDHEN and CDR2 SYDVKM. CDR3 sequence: CASSLTGNGNTIYF. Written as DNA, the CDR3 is TGTGCCAGCAGTCTCACAGGGAACGGAAACACCATATATTTT.

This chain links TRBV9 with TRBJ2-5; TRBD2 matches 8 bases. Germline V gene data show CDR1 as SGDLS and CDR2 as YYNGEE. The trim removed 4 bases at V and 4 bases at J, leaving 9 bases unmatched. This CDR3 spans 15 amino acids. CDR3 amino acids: CASSPQSGRRETQYF. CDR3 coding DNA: TGTGCCAGCAGCCCCCAAAGCGGGAGACGAGAGACCCAGTACTTC. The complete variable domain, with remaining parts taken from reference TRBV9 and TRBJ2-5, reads DSGVTQTPKHLITATGQRVTLRCSPRSGDLSVYWYQQSLDQGLQFLIQYYNGEERAKGNILERFSAQQFPDLHSELNLSSLELGDSALYFCASSPQSGRRETQYFGPGTRLLVL.

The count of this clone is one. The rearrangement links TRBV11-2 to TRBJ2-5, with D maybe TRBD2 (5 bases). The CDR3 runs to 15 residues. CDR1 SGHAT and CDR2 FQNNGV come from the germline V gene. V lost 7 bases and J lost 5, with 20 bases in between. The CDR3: CASTFGPLRGETQYF. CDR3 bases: TGTGCCAGCACCTTTGGACCGCTCCGAGGGGAGACCCAGTACTTC.

The CDR3 nucleotides read TGCGCCAGCAGTTTCTGGGGACAGGGGTCCACCGGGGAGCTGTTTTTT. Its translation is CASSFWGQGSTGELFF. The V and J genes are TRBV5-1 and TRBJ2-2; 10 bases fit TRBD1. Germline V lookup: CDR1 SGHRS, CDR2 YFSETQ. The CDR3 is made up of 16 amino acids. V shed 5 bases and J 4 bases; nucleotides not matched to a gene: 8.

CDR3 loop: CASSSPRPSGSSYEQYF. The CDR3 nucleotides read TGTGCCAGCAGTTCTCCACGTCCTAGCGGTAGCTCCTACGAGCAGTACTTC. This chain connects TRBV27 to TRBJ2-7; 7 nucleotides match TRBD2. This CDR3 has 17 amino acids. The J segment lost 0 bases and the V segment lost 4 bases, leaving 12 bases of the junction unmatched. Per the germline V gene, CDR1 is MNHEY and CDR2 is SMNVEV (reference sequence).

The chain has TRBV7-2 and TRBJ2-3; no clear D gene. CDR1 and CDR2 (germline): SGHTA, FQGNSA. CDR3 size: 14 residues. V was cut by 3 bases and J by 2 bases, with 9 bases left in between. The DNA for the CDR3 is TGTGCCAGCAGCTTCGGCCCGTACACAGATACGCAGTATTTT. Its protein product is CASSFGPYTDTQYF.

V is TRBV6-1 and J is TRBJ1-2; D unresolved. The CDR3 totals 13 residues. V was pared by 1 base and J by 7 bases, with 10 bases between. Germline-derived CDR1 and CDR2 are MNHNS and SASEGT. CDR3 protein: CASSEVEGSGYTF. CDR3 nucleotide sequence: TGTGCCAGCAGTGAAGTCGAAGGTTCTGGCTACACCTTC.

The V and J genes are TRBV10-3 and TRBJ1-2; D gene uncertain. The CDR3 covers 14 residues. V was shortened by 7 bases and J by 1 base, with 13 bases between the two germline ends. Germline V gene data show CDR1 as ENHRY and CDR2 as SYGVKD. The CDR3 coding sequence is TGTGCCATCACTGGGCAGTCCTATAACTATGGCTACACCTTC. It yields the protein CAITGQSYNYGYTF.

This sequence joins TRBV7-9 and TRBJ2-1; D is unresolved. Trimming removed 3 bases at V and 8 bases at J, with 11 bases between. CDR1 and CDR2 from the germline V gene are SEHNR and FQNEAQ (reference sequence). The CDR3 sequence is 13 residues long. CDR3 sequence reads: CASSFTSVDEQFF. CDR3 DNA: TGTGCCAGCAGCTTTACGTCGGTCGATGAGCAGTTCTTC.

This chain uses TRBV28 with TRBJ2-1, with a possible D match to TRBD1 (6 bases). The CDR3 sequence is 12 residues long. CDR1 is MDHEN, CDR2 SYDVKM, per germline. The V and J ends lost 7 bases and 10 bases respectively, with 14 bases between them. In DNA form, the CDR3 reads TGTGCCAGCACCCTACAGGGTGGAGAGCAGTTCTTC. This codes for CASTLQGGEQFF.

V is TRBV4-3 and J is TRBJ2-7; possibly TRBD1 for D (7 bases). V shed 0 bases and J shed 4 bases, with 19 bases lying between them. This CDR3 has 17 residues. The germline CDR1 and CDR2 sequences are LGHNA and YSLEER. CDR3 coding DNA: TGCGCCAGCAGCCAAGATGCCCCAGGGGGGACAGCTTACGAGCAGTACTTC. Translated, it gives CASSQDAPGGTAYEQYF.

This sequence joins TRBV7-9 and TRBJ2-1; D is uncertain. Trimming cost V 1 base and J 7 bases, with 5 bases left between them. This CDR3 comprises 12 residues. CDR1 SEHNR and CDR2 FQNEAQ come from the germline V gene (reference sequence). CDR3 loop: CASSLDRNEQFF. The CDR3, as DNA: TGTGCCAGCAGCTTAGACCGAAATGAGCAGTTCTTC.

The chain's CDR3 is CASSSPDRQETQYF. CDR3 DNA: TGTGCCAGCAGTTCCCCGGACAGGCAAGAGACCCAGTACTTC. This chain connects TRBV28 to TRBJ2-5, with TRBD1 identical over 7 bases. Looked up from germline, CDR1 is MDHEN and CDR2 is SYDVKM. The CDR3 loop spans 14 amino acids. V dropped 4 bases and J dropped 2; count of bases not matched to a gene: 4. Looking up the rest from reference TRBV28 and TRBJ2-5 gives the full variable domain: DVKVTQSSRYLVKRTGEKVFLECVQDMDHENMFWYRQDPGLGLRLIYFSYDVKMKEKGDIPEGYSVSREKKERFSLILESASTNQTSMYLCASSSPDRQETQYFGPGTRLLVL.

The CDR3 reads CATSEPGTGITGELFF. For the CDR3, the DNA is TGTGCCACCAGCGAACCGGGGACAGGGATCACCGGGGAGCTGTTTTTT. The chain is built from TRBV24-1 and TRBJ2-2; 9 bases are a match to TRBD1. J lost 4 bases, V lost 7 bases, and 9 bases had no gene match. The CDR3 runs to 16 residues. Germline V lookup: CDR1 KGHDR, CDR2 SFDVKD.

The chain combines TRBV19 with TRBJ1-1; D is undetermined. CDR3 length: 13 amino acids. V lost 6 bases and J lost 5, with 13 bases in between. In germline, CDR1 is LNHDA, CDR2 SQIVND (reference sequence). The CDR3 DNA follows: TGTGCCAGTAGACTTAAGCGGGTAACTGAAGCTTTCTTT. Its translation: CASRLKRVTEAFF. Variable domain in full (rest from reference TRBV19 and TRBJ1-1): DGGITQSPKYLFRKEGQNVTLSCEQNLNHDAMYWYRQDPGQGLRLIYYSQIVNDFQKGDIAEGYSVSREKKESFPLTVTSAQKNPTAFYLCASRLKRVTEAFFGQGTRLTVV.